The rows below give T cell receptor beta chains drawn from one sample of a study of T cell responses to AZD1222 COVID-19 vaccine. Sequencing was performed with immunoSEQ multiplex PCR; in TCRdb, only in-frame clones are kept and a portion is missing. The table includes some 100,000 clones, roughly 87% detected once. The sequenced sample was peripheral blood, obtained on day 0 of AZD1222 vaccination. Every receptor here comes from an adult in good health. The CDR3 runs from the conserved cysteine through the conserved F or W. D genes are given only for firm matches. Rows give clone size only sometimes, using once, few, many, or a class for an expanded clone.

CARGSGTGELFF TGTGCGAGGGGATCAGGCACCGGGGAGCTGTTTTTT TRBJ2-2 . . TRBV7-9
CASSPRQGAVEQYF TGTGCCAGCAGTCCCCGACAGGGGGCGGTCGAGCAGTACTTC TRBJ2-7 TRBD1 once TRBV27
CASSPTWGDAKNIQYF TGTGCCAGCAGTCCCACGTGGGGAGATGCCAAAAACATTCAGTACTTC TRBJ2-4 . . TRBV28
CASSQVGAKLFF TGCGCCAGCAGCCAAGTAGGGGCAAAACTGTTTTTT TRBJ1-4 . . TRBV4-3
CASSLTGVNGYTF TGTGCCAGCAGTTTGACAGGAGTTAATGGCTACACCTTC TRBJ1-2 . . TRBV28
CASSLEHLNTEAFF TGTGCCAGCAGCTTAGAGCACTTGAACACTGAAGCTTTCTTT TRBJ1-1 . once TRBV7-2
CASSERRGNEQFF TGTGCCAGCAGTGAACGGCGTGGTAATGAGCAGTTCTTC TRBJ2-1 . once TRBV2
CASSPPVGQQYF TGTGCCAGCAGCCCCCCCGTAGGTCAGCAGTATTTT TRBJ2-3 . . TRBV6-5
CASSFTRGYNEQFF TGCGCCAGCAGCTTCACTCGGGGCTACAATGAGCAGTTCTTC TRBJ2-1 . . TRBV5-1
CSAGQGSETQYF TGCAGCGCCGGACAGGGGTCGGAGACCCAGTACTTC TRBJ2-5 TRBD1 . TRBV29-1
CASGSGHNNEQFF TGTGCCAGCGGTTCGGGACACAACAATGAGCAGTTCTTC TRBJ2-1 . . TRBV11-2
CASSPPVRSRSGNTIYF TGTGCCAGCAGCCCCCCCGTCCGCAGCCGCTCTGGAAACACCATATATTTT TRBJ1-3 . . TRBV7-8
CASSLVAASYNEQFF TGTGCCAGCAGCTTGGTTGCAGCATCTTACAATGAGCAGTTCTTC TRBJ2-1 . . TRBV5-8
CACLDRRNYGYTF TGTGCCTGTCTCGACAGAAGGAACTATGGCTACACCTTC TRBJ1-2 . . TRBV30
CASSQYAPRSSGNTIYF TGCGCCAGCAGCCAATATGCACCACGAAGCTCTGGAAACACCATATATTTT TRBJ1-3 . . TRBV4-1
CASTRNYGSASYNEQFF TGTGCCAGCACCCGGAATTACGGGTCGGCTTCCTACAATGAGCAGTTCTTC TRBJ2-1 . . TRBV5-8